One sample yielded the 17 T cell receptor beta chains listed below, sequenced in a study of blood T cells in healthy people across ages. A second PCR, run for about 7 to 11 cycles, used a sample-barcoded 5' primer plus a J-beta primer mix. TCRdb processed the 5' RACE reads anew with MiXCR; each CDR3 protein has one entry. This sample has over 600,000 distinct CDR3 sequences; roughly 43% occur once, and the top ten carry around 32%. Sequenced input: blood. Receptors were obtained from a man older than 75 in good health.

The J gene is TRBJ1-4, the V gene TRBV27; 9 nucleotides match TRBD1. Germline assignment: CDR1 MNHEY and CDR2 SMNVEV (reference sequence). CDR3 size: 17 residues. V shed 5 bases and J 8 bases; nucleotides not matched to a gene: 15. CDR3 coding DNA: TGTGCCAGCAGTACCGGGACAGGGTCGGGGCGAGGGGAAAAACTGTTTTTT. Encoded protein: CASSTGTGSGRGEKLFF. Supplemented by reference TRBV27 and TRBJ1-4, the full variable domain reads EAQVTQNPRYLITVTGKKLTVTCSQNMNHEYMSWYRQDPGLGLRQIYYSMNVEVTDKGDVPEGYKVSRKEKRNFPLILESPSPNQTSLYFCASSTGTGSGRGEKLFFGSGTQLSVL.

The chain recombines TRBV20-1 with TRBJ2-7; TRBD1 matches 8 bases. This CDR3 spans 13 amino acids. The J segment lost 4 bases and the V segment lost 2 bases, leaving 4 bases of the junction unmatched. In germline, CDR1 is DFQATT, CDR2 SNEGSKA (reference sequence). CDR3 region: CSARRQGWYEQYF. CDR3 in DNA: TGCAGTGCTAGAAGACAGGGGTGGTACGAGCAGTACTTC.

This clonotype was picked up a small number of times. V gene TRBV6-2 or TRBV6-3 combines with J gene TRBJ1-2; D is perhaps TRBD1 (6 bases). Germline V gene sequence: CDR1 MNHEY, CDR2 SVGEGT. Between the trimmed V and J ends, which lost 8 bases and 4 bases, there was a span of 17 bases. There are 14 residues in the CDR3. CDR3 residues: CASQKRTALYGYTF. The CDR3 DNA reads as TGTGCCAGCCAGAAACGGACAGCCCTCTATGGCTACACCTTC.

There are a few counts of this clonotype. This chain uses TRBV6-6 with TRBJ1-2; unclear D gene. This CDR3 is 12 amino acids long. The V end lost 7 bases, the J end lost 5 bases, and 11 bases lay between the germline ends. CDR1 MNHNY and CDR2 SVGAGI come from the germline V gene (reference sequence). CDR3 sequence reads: CASTLSRYGYTF. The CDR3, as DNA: TGTGCCAGCACCCTAAGTAGATATGGCTACACCTTC.

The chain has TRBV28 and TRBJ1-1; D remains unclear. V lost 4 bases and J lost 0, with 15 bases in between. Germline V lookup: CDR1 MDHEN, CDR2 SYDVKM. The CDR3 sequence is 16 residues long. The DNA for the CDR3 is TGTGCCAGCAGTTCCCCCGGGGTAACAATGAACACTGAAGCTTTCTTT. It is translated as CASSSPGVTMNTEAFF. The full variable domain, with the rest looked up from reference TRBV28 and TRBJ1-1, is DVKVTQSSRYLVKRTGEKVFLECVQDMDHENMFWYRQDPGLGLRLIYFSYDVKMKEKGDIPEGYSVSREKKERFSLILESASTNQTSMYLCASSSPGVTMNTEAFFGQGTRLTVV.

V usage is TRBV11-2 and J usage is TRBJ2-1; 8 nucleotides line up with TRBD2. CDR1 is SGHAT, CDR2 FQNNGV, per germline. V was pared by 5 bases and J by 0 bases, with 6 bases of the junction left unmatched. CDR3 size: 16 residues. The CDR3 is CASSILAGSSYNEQFF. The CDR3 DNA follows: TGTGCCAGCAGCATCCTAGCGGGCAGCTCCTACAATGAGCAGTTCTTC.

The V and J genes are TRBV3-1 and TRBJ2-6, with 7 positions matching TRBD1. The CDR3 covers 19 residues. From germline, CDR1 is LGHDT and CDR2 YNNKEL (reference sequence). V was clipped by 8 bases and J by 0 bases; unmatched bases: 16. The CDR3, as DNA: TGTGCCAGCGAAACTCTGACAGGGTTCCTCCGCTCTGGGGCCAACGTCCTGACTTTC. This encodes CASETLTGFLRSGANVLTF.

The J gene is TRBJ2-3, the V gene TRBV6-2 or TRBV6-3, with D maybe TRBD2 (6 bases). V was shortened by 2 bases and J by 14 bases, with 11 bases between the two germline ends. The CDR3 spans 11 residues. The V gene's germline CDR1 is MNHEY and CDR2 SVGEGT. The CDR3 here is CASSYAGSGYF. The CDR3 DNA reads TGTGCCAGCAGTTACGCGGGGTCCGGGTATTTT.

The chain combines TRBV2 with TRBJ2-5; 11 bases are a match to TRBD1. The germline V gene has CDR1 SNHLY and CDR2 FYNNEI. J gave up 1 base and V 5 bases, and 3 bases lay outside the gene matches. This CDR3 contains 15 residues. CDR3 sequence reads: CASSRDRGIQETQYF. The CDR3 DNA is TGTGCCAGCAGTCGGGACAGGGGGATCCAAGAGACCCAGTACTTC.

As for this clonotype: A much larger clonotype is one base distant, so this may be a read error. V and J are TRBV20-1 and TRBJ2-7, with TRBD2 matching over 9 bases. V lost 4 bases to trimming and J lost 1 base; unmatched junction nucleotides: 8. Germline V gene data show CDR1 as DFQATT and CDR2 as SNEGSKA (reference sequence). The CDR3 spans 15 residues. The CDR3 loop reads CSATQVTSGSYEQYF. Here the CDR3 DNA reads TGCAGTGCTACTCAAGTGACTAGCGGTTCCTACGAGCAGTACTTC.

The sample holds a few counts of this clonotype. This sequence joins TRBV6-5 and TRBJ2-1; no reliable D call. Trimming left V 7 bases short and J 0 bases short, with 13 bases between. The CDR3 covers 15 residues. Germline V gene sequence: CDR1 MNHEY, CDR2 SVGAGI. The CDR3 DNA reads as TGTGCCAGCAACTCCGCTCCTAGCTCCTACAATGAGCAGTTCTTC. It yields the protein CASNSAPSSYNEQFF.

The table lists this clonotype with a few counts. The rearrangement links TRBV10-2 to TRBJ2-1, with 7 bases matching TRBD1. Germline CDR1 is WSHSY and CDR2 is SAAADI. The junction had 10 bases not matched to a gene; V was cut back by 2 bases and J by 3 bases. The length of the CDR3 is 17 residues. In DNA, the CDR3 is TGCGCCAGCAGTGAGCCCGGGGACAGCGCTCGCTACAATGAGCAGTTCTTC. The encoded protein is CASSEPGDSARYNEQFF.

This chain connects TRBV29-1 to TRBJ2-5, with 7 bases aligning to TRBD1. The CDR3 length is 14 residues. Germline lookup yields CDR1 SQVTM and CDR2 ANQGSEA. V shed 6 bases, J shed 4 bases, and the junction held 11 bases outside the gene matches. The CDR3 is CSVTIDRVLETQYF. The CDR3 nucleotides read TGCAGCGTGACCATCGACAGGGTATTAGAGACCCAGTACTTC.

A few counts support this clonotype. CDR3 sequence reads: CASSSRLAGDLEQYF. The CDR3, as DNA: TGTGCCAGCAGCTCAAGACTAGCGGGGGATTTGGAGCAGTACTTC. The J gene is TRBJ2-7, the V gene TRBV7-2, with 12 bases aligning to TRBD2. The CDR3 length is 15 residues. CDR1 SGHTA and CDR2 FQGNSA come from the germline V gene. V lost 4 bases to trimming and J lost 7 bases; unmatched junction nucleotides: 8.

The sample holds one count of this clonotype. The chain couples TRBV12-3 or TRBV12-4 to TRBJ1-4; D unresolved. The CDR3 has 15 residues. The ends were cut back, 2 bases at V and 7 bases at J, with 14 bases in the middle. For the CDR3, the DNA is TGTGCCAGCAGTTTAAACGCAGGAAGAGGTGAAAAACTGTTTTTT. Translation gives CASSLNAGRGEKLFF.

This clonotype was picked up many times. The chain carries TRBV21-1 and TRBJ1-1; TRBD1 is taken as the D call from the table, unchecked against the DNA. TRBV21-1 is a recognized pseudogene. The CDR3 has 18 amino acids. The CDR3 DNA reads TGTGCCAGCAGCAAAGCTGGGCCAGGCCGGACCATGAACACTGAAGCTTTCTTT. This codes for CASSKAGPGRTMNTEAFF.

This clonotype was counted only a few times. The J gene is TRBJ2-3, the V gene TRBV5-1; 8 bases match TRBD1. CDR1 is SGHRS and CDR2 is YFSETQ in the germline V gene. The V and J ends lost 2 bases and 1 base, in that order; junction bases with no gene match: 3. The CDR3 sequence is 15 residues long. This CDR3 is CASSLQGQGTDTQYF. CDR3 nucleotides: TGCGCCAGCAGCTTACAGGGACAGGGCACAGATACGCAGTATTTT.